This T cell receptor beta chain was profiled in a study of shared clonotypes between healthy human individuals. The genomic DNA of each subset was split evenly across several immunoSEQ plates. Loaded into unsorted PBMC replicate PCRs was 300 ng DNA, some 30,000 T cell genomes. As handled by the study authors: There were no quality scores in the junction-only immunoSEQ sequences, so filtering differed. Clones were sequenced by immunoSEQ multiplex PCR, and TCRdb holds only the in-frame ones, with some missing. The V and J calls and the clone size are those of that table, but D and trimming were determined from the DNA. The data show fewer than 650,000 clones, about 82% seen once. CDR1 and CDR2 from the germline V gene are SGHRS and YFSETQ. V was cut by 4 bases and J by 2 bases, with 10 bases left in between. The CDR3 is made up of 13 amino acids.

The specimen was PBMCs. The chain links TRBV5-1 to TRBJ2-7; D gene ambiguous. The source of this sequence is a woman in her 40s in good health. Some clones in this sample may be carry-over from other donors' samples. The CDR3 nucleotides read TGCGCCAGCAGCCTCGGGCCGGCCTACGAGCAGTACTTC. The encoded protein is CASSLGPAYEQYF.